The TCR beta chain under discussion was sequenced for a study of naive and memory T cell subsets. Only a few counts were recorded for this clonotype. The CDR3 consists of 19 residues. The V gene end was trimmed by 4 bases and the J gene end by 0 bases; junction bases not matched to a gene: 17. Germline V gives CDR1 DFQATT, CDR2 SNEGSKA (reference sequence). Two oligonucleotides, mixed equimolar, formed the beta constant-region primer covering TRBC1 and TRBC2. A 12-nucleotide UMI and the SP2 primer were added to the cDNA 3' end by oligonucleotide ligation. TCRdb re-derived calls from the UMI-ligation and nested PCR reads in MiXCR, one entry per CDR3 protein. In the table there are fewer than 40,000 distinct CDR3 sequences, more than 10% of which are singletons. CD4 T cells were positively selected, then CD8 T cells from the CD4-negative fraction. CD45RA-CD27- cells were effector memory; CD45RA+CD27- cells were EMRA.

Sequenced sample: effector memory CD4+ T cells from blood. Subset given: effector memory, CD45RA- CD27-. The clonotype originates from a human donor in good health. J is TRBJ2-5 and V is TRBV20-1, with 10 bases matching TRBD2. Here the CDR3 reads CSATHTSGNHQVYQETQYF. CDR3 in DNA: TGCAGTGCTACGCATACTAGCGGGAACCACCAAGTATACCAAGAGACCCAGTACTTC.